These 23 T cell receptor beta chains were all obtained from the same sample, sequenced in a study of T cell repertoires in cytomegalovirus infection. TCRdb redid the calling of the reads with MiXCR, one entry per CDR3 protein. This sample carries about 700,000 distinct CDR3 sequences, roughly 36% of them seen once, and the ten largest clones take about 20%. Which antigens these TCRs recognize remains unknown. Here the sequenced sample was cultured PBMCs, taken from culture after CMV antigen stimulation. The receptors here all came from a human donor in good health (CMV status not recorded). Some clones in this sample may be carry-over from other donors' samples.

The chain links TRBV20-1 to TRBJ2-7; D is possibly TRBD2 (5 bases). This CDR3 region has 12 residues. The germline V and J ends were trimmed by 8 bases and 4 bases, with 15 bases remaining between them. Looked up from germline, CDR1 is DFQATT and CDR2 is SNEGSKA (reference sequence). The CDR3 DNA sequence: TGCAGTCCCCGAGGGCCTCAATACGAGCAGTACTTC. Translating gives CSPRGPQYEQYF.

The table lists this clonotype with many counts. This may arise from a read error, as a much more abundant clone is one base away. The chain carries TRBV7-2 and TRBJ2-1; 8 nucleotides line up with TRBD1. The CDR3 is 15 amino acids. CDR1 is SGHTA and CDR2 is FQGNSA in the germline V gene. The trim removed 5 bases at V and 1 base at J, leaving 4 bases unmatched. CDR3 in amino acids: CASSVDRGSYNEQFF. DNA for the CDR3: TGTGCCAGCAGCGTAGACAGGGGATCCTACAATGAGCAGTTCTTC.

This clonotype was observed a single time. In nucleotides, the CDR3 is TGTGCCAGCACAGCTGGGGCCCCCTCTGGAAACACCATATATTTT. This sequence encodes CASTAGAPSGNTIYF. V is TRBV6-6 and J is TRBJ1-3, with D possibly being TRBD1 (5 bases). The germline gives CDR1 MNHNY, CDR2 SVGAGI (reference sequence). CDR3 length equals 15 residues. Trimming removed 7 bases at V and 0 bases at J, with 13 bases between.

The table lists this clonotype with a few counts. The chain carries TRBV6-6 and TRBJ2-5; D is undetermined. Germline assignment: CDR1 MNHNY and CDR2 SVGAGI (reference sequence). The CDR3 runs 14 residues. Trimming shortened V by 6 bases and J by 5 bases, and 16 bases separated the two germline ends. The CDR3 protein is CASSSNRFLETQYF. In DNA form, the CDR3 reads TGTGCCAGCAGCTCGAACCGGTTTTTGGAGACCCAGTACTTC.

The table lists this clonotype with many counts. The gene calls are TRBV5-4 and TRBJ2-1; D not resolved. CDR1 and CDR2 (germline): SGHNT, YYREEE (reference sequence). The V end was cut by 4 bases, the J end by 7 bases, with 9 bases between. CDR3 length: 12 residues. CDR3 DNA: TGTGCCAGCAGCGCCGCTGGGAATGAGCAGTTCTTC. Its translation is CASSAAGNEQFF.

The V and J genes are TRBV27 and TRBJ2-7; 10 nucleotides align to TRBD2. Trimming at V came to 5 bases and at J to 4 bases, leaving 5 bases not matched to a gene. Looked up from germline, CDR1 is MNHEY and CDR2 is SMNVEV (reference sequence). The CDR3 runs to 14 residues. As DNA, the CDR3 is TGTGCCAGCAGTAAGCCGGGACTAGCGTACGAGCAGTACTTC. Its translation is CASSKPGLAYEQYF.

The chain carries TRBV7-4 and TRBJ2-1, with no clear D. Per germline, CDR1 SGHVT and CDR2 SQSDAQ. V was shortened by 5 bases and J by 5 bases, with 19 bases between the two germline ends. The CDR3 covers 16 residues. Here the CDR3 reads CASSLSSAGPNNEQFF. CDR3 DNA sequence: TGTGCCAGCAGCCTCAGCTCCGCAGGACCAAACAATGAGCAGTTCTTC. The whole variable domain, filled in from reference TRBV7-4 and TRBJ2-1, reads GAGVSQSPRYKVAKRGRDVALRCDSISGHVTLYWYRQTLGQGSEVLTYSQSDAQRDKSGRPSGRFSAERPERSVSTLKIQRTEQGDSAVYLCASSLSSAGPNNEQFFGPGTRLTVL.

The genes are TRBV7-2 and TRBJ2-2; 15 nucleotides agree with TRBD2. CDR3 length: 18 amino acids. V was clipped by 4 bases and J by 7 bases; unmatched bases: 10. Germline V gene sequence: CDR1 SGHTA, CDR2 FQGNSA. The CDR3 nucleotides read TGTGCCAGCAGCTACGGACTAGCGGGAGGGCCGGTTATCGGGGAGCTGTTTTTT. Encoded protein: CASSYGLAGGPVIGELFF. The whole variable domain, remainder taken from reference TRBV7-2 and TRBJ2-2, is GAGVSQSPSNKVTEKGKDVELRCDPISGHTALYWYRQSLGQGLEFLIYFQGNSAPDKSGLPSDRFSAERTGGSVSTLTIQRTQQEDSAVYLCASSYGLAGGPVIGELFFGEGSRLTVL.

The chain recombines TRBV4-1 with TRBJ2-3; tentatively, D is TRBD1 (6 bases). The ends were cut back, 1 base at V and 5 bases at J, with 10 bases in the middle. From germline, CDR1 is MGHRA and CDR2 YSYEKL. The CDR3 loop spans 14 amino acids. CDR3 bases: TGCGCCAGCAGCCAAGTATACAGGGAAGATACGCAGTATTTT. Residues: CASSQVYREDTQYF.

The chain couples TRBV11-2 to TRBJ2-3; TRBD2 matches at 11 bases. Germline lookup yields CDR1 SGHAT and CDR2 FQNNGV. The junction had 5 bases not matched to a gene; V was cut back by 8 bases and J by 1 base. CDR3 length equals 15 residues. CDR3 nucleotides: TGTGCCAGCCGAGAACTAGCGGGGGGCACAGATACGCAGTATTTT. Translated, it gives CASRELAGGTDTQYF. The full variable domain, with the rest looked up from reference TRBV11-2 and TRBJ2-3, is EAGVAQSPRYKIIEKRQSVAFWCNPISGHATLYWYQQILGQGPKLLIQFQNNGVVDDSQLPKDRFSAERLKGVDSTLKIQPAKLEDSAVYLCASRELAGGTDTQYFGPGTRLTVL.

This clonotype was detected a few times. The chain is built from TRBV28 and TRBJ2-5; tentative D call: TRBD2 (7 bases). This CDR3 contains 15 residues. Trimming shortened V by 6 bases and J by 4 bases, and 18 bases separated the two germline ends. CDR1 and CDR2 (germline): MDHEN, SYDVKM. DNA of the CDR3: TGTGCCAGCAGCCCTTTAGGGGGGGGAAGAGAGACCCAGTACTTC. Translation: CASSPLGGGRETQYF.

This clonotype was seen many times. The chain carries TRBV7-2 and TRBJ1-6; D is uncertain. V lost 5 bases and J 10 bases, leaving 18 bases between the germline ends. The CDR3 runs to 15 residues. The germline CDR1 and CDR2 sequences are SGHTA and FQGNSA. CDR3 in amino acids: CASSRPGGIVSPLHF. DNA for the CDR3: TGTGCCAGCAGCCGCCCAGGAGGGATTGTCTCACCCCTCCACTTT. The variable domain in full, with the rest retrieved from reference TRBV7-2 and TRBJ1-6, is GAGVSQSPSNKVTEKGKDVELRCDPISGHTALYWYRQSLGQGLEFLIYFQGNSAPDKSGLPSDRFSAERTGGSVSTLTIQRTQQEDSAVYLCASSRPGGIVSPLHFGNGTRLTVT.

This chain uses TRBV6-2 or TRBV6-3 with TRBJ2-1, with 13 nucleotides matching TRBD2. Trimming cost V 7 bases and J 8 bases; bases outside gene matches: 5. The CDR3 loop spans 14 amino acids. Per germline, CDR1 MNHEY and CDR2 SVGEGT. The CDR3 DNA reads TGTGCCAGCACGGGGACTAGCGGGATTCATGAGCAGTTCTTC. This encodes CASTGTSGIHEQFF.

The chain has TRBV6-2 or TRBV6-3 and TRBJ1-5, with a tentative D call TRBD1 (6 bases). Germline V gene data show CDR1 as MNHEY and CDR2 as SVGEGT. CDR3 size: 13 residues. Trimming cost V 9 bases and J 6 bases, with 15 bases left between them. CDR3 in DNA: TGTGCCAGTCGTGGGGGCGTCCCTCAGCCCCAGCATTTT. It translates to CASRGGVPQPQHF.

The chain joins TRBV28 to TRBJ1-5, with D uncertain. Per germline, CDR1 MDHEN and CDR2 SYDVKM. CDR3 length: 15 amino acids. V shed 6 bases and J shed 4 bases, with 16 bases lying between them. The CDR3 DNA reads TGTGCCAGCAGAATACAAGGAAACCGAAATCAGCCCCAGCATTTT. This gives the protein CASRIQGNRNQPQHF.

This clonotype was recorded a few times. This rearrangement joins TRBV20-1 to TRBJ2-5; 11 bases are shared with TRBD1. Per the germline V gene, CDR1 is DFQATT and CDR2 is SNEGSKA (reference sequence). This CDR3 has 15 residues. Germline trimming cut 6 bases from V and 5 bases from J; bases unmatched to any gene: 11. The CDR3 DNA sequence: TGCAGTGCCAACTCCGGACAGGGGGCACGGGAGACCCAGTACTTC. Its protein is CSANSGQGARETQYF.

In its sample, this clonotype was seen many times. The chain joins TRBV7-2 to TRBJ1-5, with D tentatively TRBD1 (5 bases). Trimming removed 3 bases at V and 9 bases at J, with 15 bases between. The CDR3 loop spans 14 amino acids. Looked up from germline, CDR1 is SGHTA and CDR2 is FQGNSA. As DNA, the CDR3 is TGTGCCAGCAGCTTCACCTCCTCAGGGCCGCCCCAGCATTTT. It is translated as CASSFTSSGPPQHF.

This clonotype was counted between two and nine times. This sequence joins TRBV7-9 and TRBJ1-6; D might be TRBD1 (5 bases). Per the germline V gene, CDR1 is SEHNR and CDR2 is FQNEAQ (reference sequence). The CDR3 has 15 amino acids. Trimming removed 3 bases from V and 6 bases from J, with 12 bases in between. The CDR3 bases are TGTGCCAGCAGCTTGACAGAGACAAGTAATTCACCCCTCCACTTT. It specifies CASSLTETSNSPLHF.

This clonotype came up a few times. This CDR3 reads CASSSQTSGRFF. The CDR3, as DNA: TGTGCCAGCAGCTCCCAGACTAGCGGTCGGTTCTTC. The gene calls are TRBV7-2 and TRBJ2-1; 9 bases map to TRBD2. The germline V gene has CDR1 SGHTA and CDR2 FQGNSA. This CDR3 region has 12 residues. J gave up 15 bases and V 4 bases, and 7 bases lay outside the gene matches.

The V gene is TRBV30, the J gene TRBJ2-1; 7 bases align to TRBD2. The V and J ends lost 2 bases and 11 bases, in that order; junction bases with no gene match: 6. This CDR3 spans 12 amino acids. Germline assignment: CDR1 GTSNPN and CDR2 SVGIG (reference sequence). CDR3 sequence reads: CAWSPGREKQFF. The CDR3, as DNA: TGTGCCTGGAGTCCGGGGCGGGAGAAGCAGTTCTTC. Full variable domain (rest looked up from reference TRBV30 and TRBJ2-1): SQTIHQWPATLVQPVGSPLSLECTVEGTSNPNLYWYRQAAGRGLQLLFYSVGIGQISSEVPQNLSASRPQDRQFILSSKKLLLSDSGFYLCAWSPGREKQFFGPGTRLTVL.

The rearrangement uses TRBV4-3 and TRBJ2-1; perhaps D is TRBD1 or TRBD2 (5 bases each). The germline V gene encodes CDR1 LGHNA and CDR2 YSLEER. Trimming took off 1 base at V and 7 bases at J, with 14 bases between the two ends. This CDR3 spans 15 amino acids. This CDR3 reads CASSQAWDVQNEQFF. CDR3 bases: TGCGCCAGCAGCCAAGCCTGGGACGTTCAGAATGAGCAGTTCTTC.

The CDR3 spells CASSYGVGDANTEAFF. The CDR3 region has the DNA TGTGCCAGCAGTTACGGGGTGGGGGATGCCAACACTGAAGCTTTCTTT. The chain combines TRBV6-2 or TRBV6-3 with TRBJ1-1; perhaps TRBD1 as D (5 bases). The CDR3 covers 16 residues. Germline V gives CDR1 MNHEY, CDR2 SVGEGT. V lost 2 bases, J lost 2 bases, and 15 bases lay in between.

The chain combines TRBV7-6 with TRBJ1-1, with D maybe TRBD1 (6 bases). Germline CDR1 and CDR2: SGHVS and FNYEAQ. The CDR3 contains 14 residues. Between the trimmed V and J ends, which lost 4 bases and 4 bases, there was a span of 13 bases. DNA of the CDR3: TGTGCCAGCAGCTCCTTCGCCAGGGGCACTGAAGCTTTCTTT. It codes for CASSSFARGTEAFF. Full variable domain (outside the CDR3, taken from reference TRBV7-6 and TRBJ1-1): GAGVSQSPRYKVTKRGQDVALRCDPISGHVSLYWYRQALGQGPEFLTYFNYEAQQDKSGLPNDRFSAERPEGSISTLTIQRTEQRDSAMYRCASSSFARGTEAFFGQGTRLTVV.